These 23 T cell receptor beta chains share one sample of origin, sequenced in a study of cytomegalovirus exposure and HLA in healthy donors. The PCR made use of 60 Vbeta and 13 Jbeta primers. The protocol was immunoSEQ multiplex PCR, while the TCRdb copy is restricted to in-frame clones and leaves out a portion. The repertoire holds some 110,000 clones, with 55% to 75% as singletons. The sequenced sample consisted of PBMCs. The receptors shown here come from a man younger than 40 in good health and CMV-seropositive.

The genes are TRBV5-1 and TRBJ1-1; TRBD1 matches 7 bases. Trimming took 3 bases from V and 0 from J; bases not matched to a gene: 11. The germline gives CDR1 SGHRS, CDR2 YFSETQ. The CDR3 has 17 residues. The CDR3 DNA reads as TGCGCCAGCAGCTCCAGTTCCTTGGGACAGATGAACACTGAAGCTTTCTTT. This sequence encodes CASSSSSLGQMNTEAFF.

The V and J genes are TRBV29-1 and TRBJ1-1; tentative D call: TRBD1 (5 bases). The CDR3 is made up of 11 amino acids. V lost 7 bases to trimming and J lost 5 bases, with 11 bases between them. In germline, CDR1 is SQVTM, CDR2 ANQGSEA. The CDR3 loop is CSATGDTEAFF. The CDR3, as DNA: TGCAGCGCCACGGGGGATACTGAAGCTTTCTTT.

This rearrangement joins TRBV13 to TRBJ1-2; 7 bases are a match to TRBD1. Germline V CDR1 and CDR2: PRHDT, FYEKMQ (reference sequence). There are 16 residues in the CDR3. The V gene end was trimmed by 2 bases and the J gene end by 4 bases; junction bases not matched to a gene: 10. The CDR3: CASSLTRQGLSYGYTF. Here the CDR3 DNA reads TGTGCCAGCAGCTTAACCCGACAGGGATTATCCTATGGCTACACCTTC.

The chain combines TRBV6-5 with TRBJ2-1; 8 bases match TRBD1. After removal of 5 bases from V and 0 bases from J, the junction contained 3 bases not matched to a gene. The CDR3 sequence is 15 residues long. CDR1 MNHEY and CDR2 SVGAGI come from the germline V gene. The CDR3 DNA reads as TGTGCCAGCAGTCCCGACAGGGGCTCCTACAATGAGCAGTTCTTC. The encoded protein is CASSPDRGSYNEQFF.

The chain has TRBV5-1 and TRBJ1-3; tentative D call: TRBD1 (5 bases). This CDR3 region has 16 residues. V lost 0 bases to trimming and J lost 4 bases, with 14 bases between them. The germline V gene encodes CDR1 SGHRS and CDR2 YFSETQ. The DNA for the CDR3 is TGCGCCAGCAGCTTGGTTGCCAGGGCAGGGGGAAACACCATATATTTT. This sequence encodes CASSLVARAGGNTIYF.

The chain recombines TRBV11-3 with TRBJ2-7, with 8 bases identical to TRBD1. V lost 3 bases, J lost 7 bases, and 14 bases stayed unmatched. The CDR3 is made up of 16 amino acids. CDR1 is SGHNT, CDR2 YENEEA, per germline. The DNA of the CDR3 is TGTGCCAGCAGCTTTAAGAGAGCCGGGACAGGTGGTGAGCAGTACTTC. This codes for CASSFKRAGTGGEQYF.

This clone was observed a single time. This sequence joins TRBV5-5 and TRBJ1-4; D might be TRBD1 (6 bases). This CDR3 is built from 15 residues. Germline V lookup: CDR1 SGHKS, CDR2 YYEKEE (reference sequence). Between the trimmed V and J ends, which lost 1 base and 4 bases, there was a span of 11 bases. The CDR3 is CASSLQTGLNEKLFF. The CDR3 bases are TGTGCCAGCAGCTTGCAGACAGGTCTTAATGAAAAACTGTTTTTT.

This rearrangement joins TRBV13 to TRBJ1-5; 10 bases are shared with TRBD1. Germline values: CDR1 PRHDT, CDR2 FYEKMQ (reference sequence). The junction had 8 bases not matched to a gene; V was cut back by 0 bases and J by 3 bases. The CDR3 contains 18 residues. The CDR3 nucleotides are TGTGCCAGCAGCTTAGGCAGAGGACAGGGGGGCTCCAATCAGCCCCAGCATTTT. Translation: CASSLGRGQGGSNQPQHF.

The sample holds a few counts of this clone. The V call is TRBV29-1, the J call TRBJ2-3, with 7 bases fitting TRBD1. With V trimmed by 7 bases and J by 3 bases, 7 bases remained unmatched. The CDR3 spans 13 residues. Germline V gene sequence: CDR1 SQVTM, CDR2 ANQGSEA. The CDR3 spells CSATGFLTDTQYF. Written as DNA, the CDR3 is TGCAGCGCGACAGGGTTTTTGACAGATACGCAGTATTTT.

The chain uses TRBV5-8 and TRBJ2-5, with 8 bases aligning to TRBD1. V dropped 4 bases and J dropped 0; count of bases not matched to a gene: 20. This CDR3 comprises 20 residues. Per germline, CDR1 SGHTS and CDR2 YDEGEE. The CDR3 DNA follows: TGTGCCAGCAGCCCTGGACAGTCCCGGGACAGGTTTCTGTACCAAGAGACCCAGTACTTC. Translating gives CASSPGQSRDRFLYQETQYF.

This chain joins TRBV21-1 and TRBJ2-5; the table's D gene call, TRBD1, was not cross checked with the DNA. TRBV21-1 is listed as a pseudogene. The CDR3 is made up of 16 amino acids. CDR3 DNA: TGTGCCAGCAGCAAAGCACTTTGGGACAGCCAAGAGACCCAGTACTTC. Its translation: CASSKALWDSQETQYF.

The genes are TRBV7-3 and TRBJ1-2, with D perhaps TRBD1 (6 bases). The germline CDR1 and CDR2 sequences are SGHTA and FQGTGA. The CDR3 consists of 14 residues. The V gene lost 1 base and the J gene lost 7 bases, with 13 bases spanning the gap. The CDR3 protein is CASSLIGTGSGYTF. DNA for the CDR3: TGTGCCAGCAGCTTAATAGGTACAGGGTCTGGCTACACCTTC.

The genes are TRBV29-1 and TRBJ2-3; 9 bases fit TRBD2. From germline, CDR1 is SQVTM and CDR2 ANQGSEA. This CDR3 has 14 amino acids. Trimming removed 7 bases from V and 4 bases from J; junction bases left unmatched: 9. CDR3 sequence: CSAGLAMGADTQYF. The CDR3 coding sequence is TGCAGCGCCGGACTAGCGATGGGTGCAGATACGCAGTATTTT.

This chain's CDR3 is CSVEDLPQTSGSYNEQFF. The CDR3 DNA follows: TGCAGCGTTGAAGATCTACCCCAGACTAGCGGCTCCTACAATGAGCAGTTCTTC. The rearrangement links TRBV29-1 to TRBJ2-1; 9 nucleotides align to TRBD2. Germline V CDR1 and CDR2: SQVTM, ANQGSEA. Losses at the gene ends were 0 bases for V and 0 bases for J; bases not matched to a gene: 9. The CDR3 consists of 18 residues.

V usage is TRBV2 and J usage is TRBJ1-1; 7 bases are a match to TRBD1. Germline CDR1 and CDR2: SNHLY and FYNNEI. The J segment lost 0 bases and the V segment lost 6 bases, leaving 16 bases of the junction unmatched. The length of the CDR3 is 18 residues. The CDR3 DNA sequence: TGTGCCAGCAGAGATGTACGCCGCTGGGGACAGATGAACACTGAAGCTTTCTTT. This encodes CASRDVRRWGQMNTEAFF. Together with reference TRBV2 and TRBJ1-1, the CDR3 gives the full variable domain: EPEVTQTPSHQVTQMGQEVILRCVPISNHLYFYWYRQILGQKVEFLVSFYNNEISEKSEIFDDQFSVERPDGSNFTLKIRSTKLEDSAMYFCASRDVRRWGQMNTEAFFGQGTRLTVV.

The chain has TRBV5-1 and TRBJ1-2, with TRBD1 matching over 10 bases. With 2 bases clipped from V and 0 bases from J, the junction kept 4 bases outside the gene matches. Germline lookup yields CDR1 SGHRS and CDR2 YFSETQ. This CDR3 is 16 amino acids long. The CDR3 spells CASSFKGQGSNYGYTF. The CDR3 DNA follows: TGCGCCAGCAGCTTTAAGGGACAGGGGTCTAACTATGGCTACACCTTC.

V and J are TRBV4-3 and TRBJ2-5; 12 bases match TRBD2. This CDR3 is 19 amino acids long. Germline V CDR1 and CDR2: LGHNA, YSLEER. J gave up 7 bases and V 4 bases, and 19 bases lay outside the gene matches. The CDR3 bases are TGCGCCAGCAGCCGCCGCGAGGGACTAGCGGGCCTTGATGTGGGGACCCAGTACTTC. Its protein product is CASSRREGLAGLDVGTQYF.

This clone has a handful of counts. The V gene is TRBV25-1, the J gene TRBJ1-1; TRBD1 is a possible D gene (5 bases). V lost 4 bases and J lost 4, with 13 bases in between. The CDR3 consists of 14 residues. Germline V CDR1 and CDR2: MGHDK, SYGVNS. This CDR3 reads CASSGGRVGTEAFF. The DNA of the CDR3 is TGTGCCAGCAGTGGGGGCAGGGTAGGCACTGAAGCTTTCTTT.

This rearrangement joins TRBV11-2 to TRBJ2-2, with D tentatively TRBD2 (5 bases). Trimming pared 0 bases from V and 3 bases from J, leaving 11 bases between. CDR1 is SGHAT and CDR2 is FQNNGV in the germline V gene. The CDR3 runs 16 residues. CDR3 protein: CASSLDGLDHTGELFF. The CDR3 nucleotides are TGTGCCAGCAGCTTAGACGGACTCGACCACACCGGGGAGCTGTTTTTT.

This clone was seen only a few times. The CDR3 sequence is CASSFRGSYEQYF. Written as DNA, the CDR3 is TGTGCCAGCAGCTTTAGGGGATCCTACGAGCAGTACTTC. The chain recombines TRBV13 with TRBJ2-7; D possibly corresponds to TRBD1 (5 bases). Between the trimmed V and J ends, which lost 3 bases and 1 base, there was a span of 7 bases. Germline values: CDR1 PRHDT, CDR2 FYEKMQ (reference sequence). This CDR3 spans 13 amino acids.

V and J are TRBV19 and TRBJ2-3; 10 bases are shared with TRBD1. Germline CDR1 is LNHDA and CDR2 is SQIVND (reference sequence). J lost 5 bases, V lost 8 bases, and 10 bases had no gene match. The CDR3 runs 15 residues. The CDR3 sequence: CASQGRDRGGDTQYF. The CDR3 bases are TGTGCCAGTCAAGGTCGGGACAGGGGTGGAGATACGCAGTATTTT.

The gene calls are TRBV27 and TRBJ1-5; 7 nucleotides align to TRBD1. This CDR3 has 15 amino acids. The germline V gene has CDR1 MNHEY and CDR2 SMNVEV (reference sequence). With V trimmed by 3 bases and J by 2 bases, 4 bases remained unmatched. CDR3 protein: CASSFGTVGNQPQHF. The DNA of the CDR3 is TGTGCCAGCAGTTTTGGGACAGTGGGCAATCAGCCCCAGCATTTT.

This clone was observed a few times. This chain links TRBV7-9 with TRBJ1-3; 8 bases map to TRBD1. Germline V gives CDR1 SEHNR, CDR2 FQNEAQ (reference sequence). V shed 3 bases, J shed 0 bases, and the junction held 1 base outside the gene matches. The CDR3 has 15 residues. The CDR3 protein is CASSFDRGSGNTIYF. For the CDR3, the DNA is TGTGCCAGCAGCTTCGACAGGGGCTCTGGAAACACCATATATTTT. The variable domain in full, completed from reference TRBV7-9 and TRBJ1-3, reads DTGVSQNPRHKITKRGQNVTFRCDPISEHNRLYWYRQTLGQGPEFLTYFQNEAQLEKSRLLSDRFSAERPKGSFSTLEIQRTEQGDSAMYLCASSFDRGSGNTIYFGEGSWLTVV.